This T cell receptor (beta chain) was recorded in a study of identical twins. This clonotype was seen ten or more times. Its antigen is undetermined. In TCRdb, the 5' RACE reads were re-called with MiXCR into one record per CDR3 protein. The profile shows 400,000 to 600,000 distinct CDR3 sequences, approximately 20% of them singletons. The CDR3 is 14 residues long. The J segment lost 4 bases and the V segment lost 6 bases, leaving 9 bases of the junction unmatched. In germline, CDR1 is MDHEN, CDR2 SYDVKM. The study's findings and limits: Twin-shared out-of-frame alpha sequences showed excess low generation probability. Conclusions leaned on cross-sectional statistical analysis and did not track the same donors over time.

The same sample was also used in a study of yellow fever vaccine responses in identical twins.

This receptor was taken from a young woman in good health. The sequenced sample consisted of CD4+ T cells sorted from blood. V gene TRBV28 combines with J gene TRBJ2-7, with TRBD1 matching 7 bases. The DNA of the CDR3 is TGTGCCAGCAGCGCCGAAGGGGGCTATTACGAGCAGTACTTC. Protein product: CASSAEGGYYEQYF.